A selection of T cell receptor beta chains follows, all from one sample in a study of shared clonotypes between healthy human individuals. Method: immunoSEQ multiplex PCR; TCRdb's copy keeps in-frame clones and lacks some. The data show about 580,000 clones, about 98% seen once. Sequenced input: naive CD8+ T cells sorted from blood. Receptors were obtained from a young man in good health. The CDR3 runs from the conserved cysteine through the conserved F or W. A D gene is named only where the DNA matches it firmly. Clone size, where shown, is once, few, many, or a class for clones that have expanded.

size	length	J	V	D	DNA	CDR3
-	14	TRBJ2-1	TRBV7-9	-	TGTGCCATCCCCGGGGGCCCCCCATACAATGAGCAGTTCTTC	CAIPGGPPYNEQFF
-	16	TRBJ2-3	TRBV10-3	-	TGTGCCATCAGTGAGGGGGAGGCACATGGGACAGATACGCAGTATTTT	CAISEGEAHGTDTQYF
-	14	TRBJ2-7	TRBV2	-	TGTGCCAGCAGTGATAGGGACAACCACTACGAGCAGTACTTC	CASSDRDNHYEQYF
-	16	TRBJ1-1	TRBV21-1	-	TGTGCCAGCAGCAGGGGGAGAAGAACTATGAACACTGAAGCTTTCTTT	CASSRGRRTMNTEAFF
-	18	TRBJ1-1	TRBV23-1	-	TGCGCCAGCAGTCAACCCCCGTTAGGGCTCCGGAAGAACACTGAAGCTTTCTTT	CASSQPPLGLRKNTEAFF
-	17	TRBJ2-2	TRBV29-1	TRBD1	TGCAGCGGGGGATGGACAGGGCGAAATTTGAACACCGGGGAGCTGTTTTTT	CSGGWTGRNLNTGELFF
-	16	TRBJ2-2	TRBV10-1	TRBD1	TGCGCCAGCAGTAGCGACAGGGACGCGAACACCGGGGAGCTGTTTTTT	CASSSDRDANTGELFF
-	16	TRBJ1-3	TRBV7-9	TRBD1	TGTGCCAGCAGCTTAGGATGGACAGGGGCAGGAAACACCATATATTTT	CASSLGWTGAGNTIYF
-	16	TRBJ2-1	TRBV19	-	TGTGCCAGTAGTCCGCTATCGGGAAGGCTTAACAATGAGCAGTTCTTC	CASSPLSGRLNNEQFF
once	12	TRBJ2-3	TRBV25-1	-	TGTGCCAGCAGCAAGTTCACAGATACGCAGTATTTT	CASSKFTDTQYF
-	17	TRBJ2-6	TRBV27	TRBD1	TGTGCCAGCGCCAATCCCCAGGGGGCGGTTGGGGCCAACGTCCTGACTTTC	CASANPQGAVGANVLTF
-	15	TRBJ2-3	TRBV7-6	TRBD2	TGTGCCAGCAGCTCTAGAGCGGGAGGGGCAGATACGCAGTATTTT	CASSSRAGGADTQYF
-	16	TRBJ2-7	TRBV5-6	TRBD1	TGTGCCAGCAGCTTGGGCGCCGGGACAGGGGTTAACGAGCAGTACTTC	CASSLGAGTGVNEQYF
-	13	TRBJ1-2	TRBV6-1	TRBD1	TGTGCCGTCGGGCAGGGGGTGATATATGGCTACACCTTC	CAVGQGVIYGYTF
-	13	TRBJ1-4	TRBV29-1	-	TGCAGCGTTGTGGGGGAGGGGAATGAAAAACTGTTTTTT	CSVVGEGNEKLFF
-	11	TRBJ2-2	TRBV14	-	TGTGCCAGCAGCCAAGCCGGGGAGCTGTTTTTT	CASSQAGELFF
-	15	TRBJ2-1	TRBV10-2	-	TGCGCCAGCAGACTCACTCAGGGACCCTACAATGAGCAGTTCTTC	CASRLTQGPYNEQFF
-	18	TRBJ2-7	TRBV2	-	TGTGCCAGCAGTGAAGCCCTTACCTTGCCGGGAACCTTCTACGAGCAGTACTTC	CASSEALTLPGTFYEQYF
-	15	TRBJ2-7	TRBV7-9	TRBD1	TGTGCCAGCAGCTTAGGGGACAGGGGGCAGTACGAGCAGTACTTC	CASSLGDRGQYEQYF
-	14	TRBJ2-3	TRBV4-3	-	TGCGCCAGCAGCCAAGAGAGCGGGCCTGTGGGGCAGTATTTT	CASSQESGPVGQYF
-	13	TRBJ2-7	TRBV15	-	TGTGCCACCAGCAGAGGACAACCCTACGAGCAGTACTTC	CATSRGQPYEQYF
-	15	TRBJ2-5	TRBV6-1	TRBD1	TGTGCCAGCAGTGTCCGACAGGGGCCTGTGAAGACCCAGTACTTC	CASSVRQGPVKTQYF
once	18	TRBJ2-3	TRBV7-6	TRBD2	TGTGCCAGCAGCGAAAGGCGGACTAGCGGGAGTGGAGGGGATACGCAGTATTTT	CASSERRTSGSGGDTQYF
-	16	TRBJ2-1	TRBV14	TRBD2	TGTGCCAGCAGCACCCACACTAGCGGGAGGACCCATGAGCAGTTCTTC	CASSTHTSGRTHEQFF
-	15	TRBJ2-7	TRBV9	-	TGTGCCAGCAGCGTAGGACAGGATCCCTCCTACGAGCAGTACTTC	CASSVGQDPSYEQYF